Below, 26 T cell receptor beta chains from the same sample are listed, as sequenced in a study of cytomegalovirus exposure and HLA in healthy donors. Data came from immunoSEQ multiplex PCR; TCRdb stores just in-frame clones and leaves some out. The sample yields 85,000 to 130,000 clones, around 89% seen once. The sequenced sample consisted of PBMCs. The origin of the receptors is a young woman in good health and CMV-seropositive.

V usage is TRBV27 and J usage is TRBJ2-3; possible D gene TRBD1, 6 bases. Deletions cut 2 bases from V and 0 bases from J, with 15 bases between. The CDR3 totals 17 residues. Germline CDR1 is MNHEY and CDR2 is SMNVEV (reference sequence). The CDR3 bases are TGTGCCAGCAGTTTAGGCTTCGGGACACGGAGCACAGATACGCAGTATTTT. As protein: CASSLGFGTRSTDTQYF.

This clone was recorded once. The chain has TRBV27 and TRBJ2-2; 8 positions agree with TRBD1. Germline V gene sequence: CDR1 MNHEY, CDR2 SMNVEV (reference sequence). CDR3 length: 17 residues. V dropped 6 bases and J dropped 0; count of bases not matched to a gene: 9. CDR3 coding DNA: TGTGCCAGCAGATGGAGGACAGGGAGAACGAACACCGGGGAGCTGTTTTTT. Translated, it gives CASRWRTGRTNTGELFF.

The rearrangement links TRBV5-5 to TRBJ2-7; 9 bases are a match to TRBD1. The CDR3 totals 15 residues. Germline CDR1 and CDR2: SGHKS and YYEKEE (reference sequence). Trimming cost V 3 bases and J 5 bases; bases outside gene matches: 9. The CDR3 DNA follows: TGTGCCAGCAGCTCAGGGACAGGGACTTCCCACGAGCAGTACTTC. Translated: CASSSGTGTSHEQYF.

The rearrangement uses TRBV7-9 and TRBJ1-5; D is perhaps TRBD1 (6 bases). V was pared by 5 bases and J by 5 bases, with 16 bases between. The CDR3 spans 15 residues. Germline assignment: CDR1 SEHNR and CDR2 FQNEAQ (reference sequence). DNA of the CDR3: TGTGCCAGCAGCCCGAAGGGCAGGGGAGATCAGCCCCAGCATTTT. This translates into CASSPKGRGDQPQHF.

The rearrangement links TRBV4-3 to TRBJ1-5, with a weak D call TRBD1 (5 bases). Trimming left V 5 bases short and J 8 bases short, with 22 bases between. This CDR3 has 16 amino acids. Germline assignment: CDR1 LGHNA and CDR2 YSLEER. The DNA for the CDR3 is TGCGCCAGCAGCGGGGGGAGACCCACAACGGGTGAGCCCCAGCATTTT. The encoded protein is CASSGGRPTTGEPQHF.

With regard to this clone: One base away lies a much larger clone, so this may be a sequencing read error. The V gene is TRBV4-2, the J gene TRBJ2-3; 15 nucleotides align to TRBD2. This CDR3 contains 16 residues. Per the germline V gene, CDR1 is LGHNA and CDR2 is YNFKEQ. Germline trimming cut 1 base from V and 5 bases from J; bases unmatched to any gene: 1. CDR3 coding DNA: TGTGCCAGCAGCCAAGGGACTAGCGGGGGGGGAGATACGCAGTATTTT. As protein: CASSQGTSGGGDTQYF.

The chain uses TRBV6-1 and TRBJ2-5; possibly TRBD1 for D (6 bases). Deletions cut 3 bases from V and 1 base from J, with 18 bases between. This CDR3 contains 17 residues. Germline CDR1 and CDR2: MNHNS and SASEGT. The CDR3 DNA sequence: TGTGCCAGCAGTGATCCCTTCCAAGGGACATCCCAAGAGACCCAGTACTTC. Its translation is CASSDPFQGTSQETQYF.

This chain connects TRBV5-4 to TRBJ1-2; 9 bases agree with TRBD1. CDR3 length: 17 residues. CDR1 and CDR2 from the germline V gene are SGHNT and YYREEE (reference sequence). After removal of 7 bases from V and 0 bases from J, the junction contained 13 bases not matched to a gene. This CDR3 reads CASSGGGTGKTNYGYTF. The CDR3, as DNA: TGTGCCAGCTCCGGAGGGGGGACAGGGAAAACTAACTATGGCTACACCTTC.

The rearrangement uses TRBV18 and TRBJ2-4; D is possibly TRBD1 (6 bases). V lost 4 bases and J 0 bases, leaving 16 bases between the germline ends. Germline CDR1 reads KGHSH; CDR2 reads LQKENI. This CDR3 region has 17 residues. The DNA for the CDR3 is TGTGCCAGCTCACGAAAACGGGACACCTTAGCCAAAAACATTCAGTACTTC. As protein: CASSRKRDTLAKNIQYF.

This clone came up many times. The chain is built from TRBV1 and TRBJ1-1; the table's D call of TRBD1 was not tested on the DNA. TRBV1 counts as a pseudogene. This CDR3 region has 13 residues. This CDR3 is CTSSQGQGTEAFF. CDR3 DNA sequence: TGCACCAGCAGCCAAGGACAGGGCACTGAAGCTTTCTTT.

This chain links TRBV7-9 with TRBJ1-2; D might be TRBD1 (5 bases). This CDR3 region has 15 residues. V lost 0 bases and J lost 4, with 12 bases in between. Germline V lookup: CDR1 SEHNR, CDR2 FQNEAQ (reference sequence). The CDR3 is CASSLAGPSIYGYTF. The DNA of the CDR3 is TGTGCCAGCAGCTTAGCGGGGCCCTCCATCTATGGCTACACCTTC.

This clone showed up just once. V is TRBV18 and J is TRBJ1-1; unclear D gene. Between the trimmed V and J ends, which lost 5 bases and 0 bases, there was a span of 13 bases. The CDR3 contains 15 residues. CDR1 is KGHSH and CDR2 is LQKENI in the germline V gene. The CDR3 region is CASSFTYEVNTEAFF. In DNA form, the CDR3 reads TGTGCCAGCTCATTCACATACGAGGTGAACACTGAAGCTTTCTTT.

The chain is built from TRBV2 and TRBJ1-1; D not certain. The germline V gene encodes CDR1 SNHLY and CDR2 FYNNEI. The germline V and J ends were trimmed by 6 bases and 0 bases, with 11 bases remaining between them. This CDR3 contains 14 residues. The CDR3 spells CASRLGRMNTEAFF. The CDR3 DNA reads TGTGCCAGCAGACTTGGGAGGATGAACACTGAAGCTTTCTTT.

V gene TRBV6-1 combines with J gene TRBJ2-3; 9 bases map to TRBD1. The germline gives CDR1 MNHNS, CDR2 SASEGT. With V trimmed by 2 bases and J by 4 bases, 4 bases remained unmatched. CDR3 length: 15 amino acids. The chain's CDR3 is CASSETGQGADTQYF. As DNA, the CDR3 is TGTGCCAGCAGTGAAACGGGACAGGGAGCAGATACGCAGTATTTT.

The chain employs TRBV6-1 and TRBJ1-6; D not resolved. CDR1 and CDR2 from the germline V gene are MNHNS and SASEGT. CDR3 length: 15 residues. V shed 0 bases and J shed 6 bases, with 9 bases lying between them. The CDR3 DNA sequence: TGTGCCAGCAGTGAAGCGCCGGGGTCTAATTCACCCCTCCACTTT. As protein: CASSEAPGSNSPLHF.

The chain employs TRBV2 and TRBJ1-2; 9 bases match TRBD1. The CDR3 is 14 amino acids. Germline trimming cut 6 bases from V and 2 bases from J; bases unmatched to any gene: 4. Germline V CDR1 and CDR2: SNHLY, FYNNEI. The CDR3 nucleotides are TGTGCCAGCAGGGACAGGGGATTAAACTATGGCTACACCTTC. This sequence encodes CASRDRGLNYGYTF.

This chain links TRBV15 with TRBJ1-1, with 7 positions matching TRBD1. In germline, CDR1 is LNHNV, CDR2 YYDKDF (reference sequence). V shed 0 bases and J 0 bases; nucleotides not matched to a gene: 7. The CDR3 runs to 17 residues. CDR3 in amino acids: CATSRDPGTAMNTEAFF. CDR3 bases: TGTGCCACCAGCAGAGATCCGGGGACAGCGATGAACACTGAAGCTTTCTTT.

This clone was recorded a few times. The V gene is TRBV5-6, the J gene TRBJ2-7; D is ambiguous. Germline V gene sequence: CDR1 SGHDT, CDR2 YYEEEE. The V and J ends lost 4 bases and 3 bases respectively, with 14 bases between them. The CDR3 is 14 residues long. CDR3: CASSPPDKVYEQYV. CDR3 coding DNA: TGTGCCAGCAGCCCGCCCGACAAAGTCTACGAGCAGTACGTC.

DNA of the CDR3: TGTGCCAGCAAAACTAGCGGGAGGGACACGCAGTATTTT. It codes for CASKTSGRDTQYF. The chain couples TRBV5-4 to TRBJ2-3; 13 bases align to TRBD2. Germline assignment: CDR1 SGHNT and CDR2 YYREEE (reference sequence). Trimming took 6 bases from V and 9 from J; bases not matched to a gene: 4. The CDR3 is made up of 13 amino acids.

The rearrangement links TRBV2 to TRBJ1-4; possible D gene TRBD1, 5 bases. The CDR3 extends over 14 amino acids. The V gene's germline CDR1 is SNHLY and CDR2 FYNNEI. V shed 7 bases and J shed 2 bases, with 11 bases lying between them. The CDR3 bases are TGTGCCAGCATCAGGGAGGTTACTAATGAAAAACTGTTTTTT. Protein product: CASIREVTNEKLFF.

The CDR3: CASSPGVSSTDTQYF. CDR3 bases: TGTGCCAGCAGCCCCGGAGTCTCCTCCACAGATACGCAGTATTTT. The chain employs TRBV11-3 and TRBJ2-3; D is ambiguous. Germline CDR1 SGHNT, CDR2 YENEEA. The CDR3 runs 15 residues. Trimming pared 5 bases from V and 2 bases from J, leaving 14 bases between.

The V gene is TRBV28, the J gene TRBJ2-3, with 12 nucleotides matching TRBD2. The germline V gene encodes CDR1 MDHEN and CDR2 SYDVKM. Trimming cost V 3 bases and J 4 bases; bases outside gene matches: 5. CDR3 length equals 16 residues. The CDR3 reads CASSFPSSGGADTQYF. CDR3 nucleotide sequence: TGTGCCAGCAGTTTCCCTTCTAGCGGGGGGGCAGATACGCAGTATTTT. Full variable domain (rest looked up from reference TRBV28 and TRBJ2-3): DVKVTQSSRYLVKRTGEKVFLECVQDMDHENMFWYRQDPGLGLRLIYFSYDVKMKEKGDIPEGYSVSREKKERFSLILESASTNQTSMYLCASSFPSSGGADTQYFGPGTRLTVL.

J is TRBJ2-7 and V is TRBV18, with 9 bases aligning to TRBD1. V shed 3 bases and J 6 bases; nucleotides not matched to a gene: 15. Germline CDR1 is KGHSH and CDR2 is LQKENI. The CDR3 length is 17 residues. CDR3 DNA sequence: TGTGCCAGCTCACCGAAGCCCGGGACAGGGATCGAGTCCGAGCAGTACTTC. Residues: CASSPKPGTGIESEQYF.

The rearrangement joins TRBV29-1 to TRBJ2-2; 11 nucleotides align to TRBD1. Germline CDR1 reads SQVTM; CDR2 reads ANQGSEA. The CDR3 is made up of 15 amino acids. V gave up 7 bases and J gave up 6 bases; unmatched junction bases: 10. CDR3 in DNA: TGCAGCGCTCGGAGGACAGGGGGCTCGGCCGGGGAGCTGTTTTTT. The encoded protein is CSARRTGGSAGELFF.

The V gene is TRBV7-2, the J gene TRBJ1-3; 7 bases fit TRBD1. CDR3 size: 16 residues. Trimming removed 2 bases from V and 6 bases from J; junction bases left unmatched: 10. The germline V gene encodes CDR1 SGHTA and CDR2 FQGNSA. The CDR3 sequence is CASSLNAGGLENTIYF. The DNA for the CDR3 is TGTGCCAGCAGCTTAAACGCAGGGGGTTTGGAAAACACCATATATTTT.

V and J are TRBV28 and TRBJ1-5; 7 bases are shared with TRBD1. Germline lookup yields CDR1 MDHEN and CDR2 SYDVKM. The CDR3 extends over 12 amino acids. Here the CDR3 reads CLTGVGNQPQHF. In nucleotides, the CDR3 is TGTTTAACAGGGGTAGGCAATCAGCCCCAGCATTTT.